This T cell receptor beta chain stems from a study of CD8 T cells in Susac syndrome. Trimming removed 4 bases at V and 7 bases at J, with 10 bases between. This CDR3 is built from 11 residues. The germline CDR1 and CDR2 sequences are DFQATT and SNEGSKA (reference sequence). Random-hexamer reverse transcription was applied to roughly 0.5 to 1 ug RNA. An immunoSEQ multiplex PCR generated amplified TCR beta CDR3 products spanning 54 Vbeta and 13 Jbeta. MiXCR, run by TCRdb on the immunoSEQ multiplex PCR reads, gives a single entry per CDR3 protein. This table holds some 99,000 distinct CDR3 sequences, roughly 94% found once. In this sample, this clonotype turned up a few times.

The J gene is TRBJ1-2, the V gene TRBV20-1, with TRBD1 as a possible D gene (6 bases). The material sequenced was CD4+ T cells from PBMCs. The source of this sequence is a human donor with Susac syndrome. The CDR3 DNA reads as TGCAGTGCTACCAGGGGCCTTGGCTACACCTTC. Translation gives CSATRGLGYTF.